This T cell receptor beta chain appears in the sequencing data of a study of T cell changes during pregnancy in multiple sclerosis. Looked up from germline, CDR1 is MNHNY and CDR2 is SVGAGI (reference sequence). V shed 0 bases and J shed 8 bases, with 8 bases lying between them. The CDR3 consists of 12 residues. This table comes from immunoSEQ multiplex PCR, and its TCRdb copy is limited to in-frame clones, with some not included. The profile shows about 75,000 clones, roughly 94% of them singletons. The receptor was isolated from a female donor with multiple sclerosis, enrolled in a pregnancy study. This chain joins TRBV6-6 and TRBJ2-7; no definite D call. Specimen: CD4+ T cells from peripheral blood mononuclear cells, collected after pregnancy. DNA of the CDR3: TGTGCCAGCAGTTACTCGTCTAATCAGCAGTACTTC. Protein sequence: CASSYSSNQQYF.